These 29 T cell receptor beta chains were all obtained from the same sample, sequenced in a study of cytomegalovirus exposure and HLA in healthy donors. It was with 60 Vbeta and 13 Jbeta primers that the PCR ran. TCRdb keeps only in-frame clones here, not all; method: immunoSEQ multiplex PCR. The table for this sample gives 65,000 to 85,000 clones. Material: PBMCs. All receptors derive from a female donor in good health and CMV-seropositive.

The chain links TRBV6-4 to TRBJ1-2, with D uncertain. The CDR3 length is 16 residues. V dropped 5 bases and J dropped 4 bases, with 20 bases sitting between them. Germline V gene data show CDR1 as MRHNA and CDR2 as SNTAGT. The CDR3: CASSPSPRVGGYGYTF. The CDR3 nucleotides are TGTGCCAGCAGTCCCTCCCCGAGAGTTGGAGGCTATGGCTACACCTTC.

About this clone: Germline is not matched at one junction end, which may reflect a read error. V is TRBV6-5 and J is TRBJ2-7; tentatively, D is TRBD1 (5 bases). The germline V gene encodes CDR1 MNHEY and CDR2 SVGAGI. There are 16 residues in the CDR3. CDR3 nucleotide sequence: TGTGCCAGCAGTTACTCGATCCTAGGCAGGGCCTACGAGCAGCACTTC. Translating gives CASSYSILGRAYEQHF.

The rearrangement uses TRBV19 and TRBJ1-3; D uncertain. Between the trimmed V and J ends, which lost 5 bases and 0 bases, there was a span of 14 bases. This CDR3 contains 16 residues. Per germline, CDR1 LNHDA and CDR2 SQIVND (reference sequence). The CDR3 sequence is CASSQAYLSSGNTIYF. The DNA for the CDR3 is TGTGCCAGTAGTCAAGCGTACCTCTCCTCTGGAAACACCATATATTTT.

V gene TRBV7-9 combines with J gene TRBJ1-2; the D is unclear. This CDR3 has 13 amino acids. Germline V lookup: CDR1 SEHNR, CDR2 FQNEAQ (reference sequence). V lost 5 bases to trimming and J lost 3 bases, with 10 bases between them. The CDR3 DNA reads TGTGCCAGCAGCCCCTTGAGCCACTATGGCTACACCTTC. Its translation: CASSPLSHYGYTF.

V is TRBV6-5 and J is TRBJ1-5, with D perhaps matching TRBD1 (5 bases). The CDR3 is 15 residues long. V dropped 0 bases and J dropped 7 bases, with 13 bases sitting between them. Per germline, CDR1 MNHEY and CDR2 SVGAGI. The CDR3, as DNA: TGTGCCAGCAGTTACTCGATGGGGCCCGGACAGCCCCAGCATTTT. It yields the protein CASSYSMGPGQPQHF.

CDR3 coding DNA: TGCGCCAGCAGACGGGGACAGGGGGCAACTAATGAAAAACTGTTTTTT. Translation gives CASRRGQGATNEKLFF. This chain links TRBV5-1 with TRBJ1-4; 11 bases agree with TRBD1. CDR3 length: 16 amino acids. J gave up 0 bases and V 5 bases, and 3 bases lay outside the gene matches. Germline V CDR1 and CDR2: SGHRS, YFSETQ.

The CDR3 DNA is TGTGCCAGCTCACCACCGCAGGGTGCCGGGGAGCTGTTTTTT. This codes for CASSPPQGAGELFF. The chain employs TRBV18 and TRBJ2-2, with a tentative D call TRBD1 (5 bases). The ends were cut back, 0 bases at V and 6 bases at J, with 8 bases in the middle. From germline, CDR1 is KGHSH and CDR2 LQKENI. The CDR3 is made up of 14 amino acids.

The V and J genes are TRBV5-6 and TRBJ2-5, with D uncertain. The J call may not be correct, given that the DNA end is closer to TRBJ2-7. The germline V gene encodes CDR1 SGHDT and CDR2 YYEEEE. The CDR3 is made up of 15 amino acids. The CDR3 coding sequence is TGTGCCAGCAGCTTGGTAGCCTTAGATTTCTACGAGCAGTACTTC. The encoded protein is CASSLVALDFYEQYF.

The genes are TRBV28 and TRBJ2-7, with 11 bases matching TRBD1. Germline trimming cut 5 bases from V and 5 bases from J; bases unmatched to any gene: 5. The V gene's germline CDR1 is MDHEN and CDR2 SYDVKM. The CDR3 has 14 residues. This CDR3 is CASSPPGQGDEQYF. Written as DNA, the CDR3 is TGTGCCAGCAGTCCACCGGGACAGGGGGACGAGCAGTACTTC.

The CDR3 DNA reads as TGTGCCACCCGATCCGGGACAGGGGAAACAGATACGCAGTATTTT. Protein product: CATRSGTGETDTQYF. The gene calls are TRBV15 and TRBJ2-3; TRBD1 aligns across 10 bases. The CDR3 contains 15 residues. V was clipped by 8 bases and J by 3 bases; unmatched bases: 8. Germline-derived CDR1 and CDR2 are LNHNV and YYDKDF (reference sequence). The variable domain in full, completed from reference TRBV15 and TRBJ2-3, reads DAMVIQNPRYQVTQFGKPVTLSCSQTLNHNVMYWYQQKSSQAPKLLFHYYDKDFNNEADTPDNFQSRRPNTSFCFLDIRSPGLGDTAMYLCATRSGTGETDTQYFGPGTRLTVL.

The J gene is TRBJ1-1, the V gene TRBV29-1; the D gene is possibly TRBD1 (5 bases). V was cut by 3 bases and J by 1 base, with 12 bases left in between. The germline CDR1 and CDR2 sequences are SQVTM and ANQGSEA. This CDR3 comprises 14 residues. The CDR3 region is CSVDGGVRNTEAFF. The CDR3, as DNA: TGCAGCGTTGACGGAGGGGTCCGGAACACTGAAGCTTTCTTT.

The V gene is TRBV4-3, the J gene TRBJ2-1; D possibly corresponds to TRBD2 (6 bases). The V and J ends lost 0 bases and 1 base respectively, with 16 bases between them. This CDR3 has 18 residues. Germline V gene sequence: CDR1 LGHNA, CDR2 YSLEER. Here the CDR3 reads CASSQDRYRDSSYNEQFF. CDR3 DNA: TGCGCCAGCAGCCAAGACCGATACCGGGACTCTTCCTACAATGAGCAGTTCTTC.

The CDR3 DNA reads as TGTGCCAGTGGACCGCGGGATAGGAGACTATTAGATCCCTACGAGCAGTACTTC. Protein: CASGPRDRRLLDPYEQYF. The chain couples TRBV30 to TRBJ2-7; tentatively, D is TRBD2 (6 bases). The CDR3 is 18 residues long. Per germline, CDR1 GTSNPN and CDR2 SVGIG (reference sequence). Trimming cost V 8 bases and J 2 bases, with 31 bases left between them.

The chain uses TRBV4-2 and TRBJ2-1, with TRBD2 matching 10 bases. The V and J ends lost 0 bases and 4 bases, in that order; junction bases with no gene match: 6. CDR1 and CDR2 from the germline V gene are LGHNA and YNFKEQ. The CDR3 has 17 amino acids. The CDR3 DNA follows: TGTGCCAGCAGCCAAGATGTCACTAGCGGGAATTACAATGAGCAGTTCTTC. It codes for CASSQDVTSGNYNEQFF.

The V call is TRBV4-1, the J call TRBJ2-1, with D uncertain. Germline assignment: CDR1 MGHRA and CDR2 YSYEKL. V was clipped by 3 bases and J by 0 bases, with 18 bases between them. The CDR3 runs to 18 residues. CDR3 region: CASSQLDLIKSSYNEQFF. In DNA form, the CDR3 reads TGCGCCAGCAGCCAGTTAGATCTTATAAAGAGCTCCTACAATGAGCAGTTCTTC.

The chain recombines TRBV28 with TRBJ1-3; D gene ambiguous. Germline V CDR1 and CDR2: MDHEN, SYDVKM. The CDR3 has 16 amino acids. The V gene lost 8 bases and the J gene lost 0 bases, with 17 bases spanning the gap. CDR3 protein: CASLAPRDTSGNTIYF. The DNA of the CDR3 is TGTGCCAGCCTAGCCCCCAGAGACACCTCTGGAAACACCATATATTTT.

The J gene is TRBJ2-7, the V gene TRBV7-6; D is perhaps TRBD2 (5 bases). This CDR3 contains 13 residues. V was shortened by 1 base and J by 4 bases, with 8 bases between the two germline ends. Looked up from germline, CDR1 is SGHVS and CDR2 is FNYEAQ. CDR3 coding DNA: TGTGCCAGCAGCTTAGTCGGGGATTACGAGCAGTACTTC. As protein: CASSLVGDYEQYF.

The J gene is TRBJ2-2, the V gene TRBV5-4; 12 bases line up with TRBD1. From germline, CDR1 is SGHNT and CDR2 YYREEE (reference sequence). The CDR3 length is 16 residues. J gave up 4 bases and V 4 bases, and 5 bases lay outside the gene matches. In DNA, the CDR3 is TGTGCCAGCAGCCCGGGACAGGGGGCTGTCACCGGGGAGCTGTTTTTT. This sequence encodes CASSPGQGAVTGELFF.

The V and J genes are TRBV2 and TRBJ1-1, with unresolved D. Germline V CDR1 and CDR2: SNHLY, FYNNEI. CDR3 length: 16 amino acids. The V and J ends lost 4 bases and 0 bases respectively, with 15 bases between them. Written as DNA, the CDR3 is TGTGCCAGCAGTGGGCAGGCCCCGTTCATGAACACTGAAGCTTTCTTT. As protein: CASSGQAPFMNTEAFF.

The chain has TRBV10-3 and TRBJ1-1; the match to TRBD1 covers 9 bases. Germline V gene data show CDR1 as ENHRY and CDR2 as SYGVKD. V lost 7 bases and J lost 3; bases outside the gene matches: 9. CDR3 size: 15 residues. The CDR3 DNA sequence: TGTGCCATCAAACAGGGGGCCCTGAGAGACACTGAAGCTTTCTTT. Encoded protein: CAIKQGALRDTEAFF.

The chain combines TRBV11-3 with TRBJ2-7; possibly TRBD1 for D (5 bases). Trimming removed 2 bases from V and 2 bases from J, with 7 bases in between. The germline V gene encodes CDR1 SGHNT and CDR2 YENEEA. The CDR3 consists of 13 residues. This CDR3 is CASSLQGTYEQYF. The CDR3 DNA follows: TGTGCCAGCAGCTTACAGGGTACCTACGAGCAGTACTTC.

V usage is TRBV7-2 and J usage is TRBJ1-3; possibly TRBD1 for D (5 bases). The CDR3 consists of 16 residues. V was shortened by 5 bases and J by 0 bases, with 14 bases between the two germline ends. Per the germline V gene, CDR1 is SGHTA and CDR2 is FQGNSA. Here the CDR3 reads CASSPPGLNSGNTIYF. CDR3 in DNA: TGTGCCAGCAGCCCTCCGGGACTTAACTCTGGAAACACCATATATTTT. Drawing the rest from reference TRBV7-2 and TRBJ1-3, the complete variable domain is GAGVSQSPSNKVTEKGKDVELRCDPISGHTALYWYRQSLGQGLEFLIYFQGNSAPDKSGLPSDRFSAERTGGSVSTLTIQRTQQEDSAVYLCASSPPGLNSGNTIYFGEGSWLTVV.

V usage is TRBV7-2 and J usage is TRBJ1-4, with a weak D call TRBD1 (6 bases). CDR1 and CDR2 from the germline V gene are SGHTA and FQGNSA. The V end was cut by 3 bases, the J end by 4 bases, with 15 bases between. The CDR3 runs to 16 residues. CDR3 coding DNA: TGTGCCAGCAGCTTCAGACCGGACAGCTATAATGAAAAACTGTTTTTT. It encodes CASSFRPDSYNEKLFF. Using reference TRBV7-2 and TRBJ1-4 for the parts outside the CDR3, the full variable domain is GAGVSQSPSNKVTEKGKDVELRCDPISGHTALYWYRQSLGQGLEFLIYFQGNSAPDKSGLPSDRFSAERTGGSVSTLTIQRTQQEDSAVYLCASSFRPDSYNEKLFFGSGTQLSVL.

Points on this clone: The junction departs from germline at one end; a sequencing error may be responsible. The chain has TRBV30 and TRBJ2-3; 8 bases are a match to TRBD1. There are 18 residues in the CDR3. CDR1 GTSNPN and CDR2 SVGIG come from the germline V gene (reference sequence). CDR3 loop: CAWSTGQELLGGTDKQYF. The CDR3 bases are TGTGCCTGGAGTACGGGACAGGAGCTATTGGGTGGCACAGATAAGCAGTATTTT.

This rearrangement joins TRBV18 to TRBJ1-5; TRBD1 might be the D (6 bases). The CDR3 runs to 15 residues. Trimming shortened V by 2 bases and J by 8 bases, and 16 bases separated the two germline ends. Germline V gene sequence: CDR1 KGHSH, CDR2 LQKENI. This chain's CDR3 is CASSPGDTAIEPQHF. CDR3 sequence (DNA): TGTGCCAGCTCACCAGGGGACACGGCGATTGAGCCCCAGCATTTT. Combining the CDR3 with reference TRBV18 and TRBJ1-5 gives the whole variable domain NAGVMQNPRHLVRRRGQEARLRCSPMKGHSHVYWYRQLPEEGLKFMVYLQKENIIDESGMPKERFSAEFPKEGPSILRIQQVVRGDSAAYFCASSPGDTAIEPQHFGDGTRLSIL.

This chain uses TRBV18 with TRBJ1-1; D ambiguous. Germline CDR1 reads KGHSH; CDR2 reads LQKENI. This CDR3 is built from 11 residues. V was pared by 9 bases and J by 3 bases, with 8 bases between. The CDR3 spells CARSFDTEAFF. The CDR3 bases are TGTGCCAGATCATTCGACACTGAAGCTTTCTTT.

The CDR3 nucleotides are TGTGCCAGCAGGGACCAGGGCACCGGGGAGCTGTTTTTT. Translated, it gives CASRDQGTGELFF. The V and J genes are TRBV7-3 and TRBJ2-2; tentative D call: TRBD1 (5 bases). Trimming stripped 6 bases from V and 4 bases from J, with 9 bases between. The CDR3 extends over 13 amino acids. Germline assignment: CDR1 SGHTA and CDR2 FQGTGA.

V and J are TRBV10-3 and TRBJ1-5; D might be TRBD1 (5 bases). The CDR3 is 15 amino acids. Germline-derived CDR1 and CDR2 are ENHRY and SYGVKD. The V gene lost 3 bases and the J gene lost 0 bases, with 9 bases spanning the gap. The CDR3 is CAISERQPSNQPQHF. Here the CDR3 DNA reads TGTGCCATCAGTGAAAGACAGCCTAGCAATCAGCCCCAGCATTTT.

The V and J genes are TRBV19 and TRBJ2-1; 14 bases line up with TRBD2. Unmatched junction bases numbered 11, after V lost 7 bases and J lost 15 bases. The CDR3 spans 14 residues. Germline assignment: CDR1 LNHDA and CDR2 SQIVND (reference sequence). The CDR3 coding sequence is TGTGCCAGTACTATTCCGGGACTAGCGGGAGTGTGGTTCTTC. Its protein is CASTIPGLAGVWFF.